This T cell receptor (beta chain) appears in the sequencing data of a study of blood T cells in healthy people across ages. The germline V gene encodes CDR1 SQVTM and CDR2 ANQGSEA. The junction had 6 bases not matched to a gene; V was cut back by 6 bases and J by 3 bases. The CDR3 consists of 13 residues. A second PCR, run for roughly 7 to 11 cycles, used a sample-barcoded 5' primer plus a J-beta primer mix. Template switching added a 12-random-nucleotide identifier to every cDNA molecule. TCRdb independently ran MiXCR on the 5' RACE reads; one entry per CDR3 protein. The sample lists around 690,000 distinct CDR3 sequences, approximately 50% occurring once.

The receptor comes from a man between 60 and 70 years old in good health. This rearrangement joins TRBV29-1 to TRBJ2-7; 9 bases are a match to TRBD1. Material for sequencing was blood. Here the CDR3 reads CSVGQGLYYEQYF. The DNA for the CDR3 is TGCAGCGTGGGACAGGGTTTATACTACGAGCAGTACTTC.